These T cell receptor beta chains were read from a single sample in a study of T cells after yellow fever vaccination. TCRdb re-called the 5' RACE reads with MiXCR, one entry per CDR3 protein. Of around 300,000 distinct CDR3 sequences listed, roughly 4% are singletons. The specimen comprised PBMCs, sampled 5 days after the yellow fever booster vaccination. Receptors originate from a young man who received the YFV17D yellow fever vaccine. The CDR3 runs from the conserved cysteine through the conserved F or W.

V gene	J gene	CDR3 protein
TRBV27	TRBJ2-3	CASSPRPTSTDTQYF
TRBV7-8	TRBJ2-3	CASSYHSAGAGDTQYF
TRBV9	TRBJ2-3	CASSVELAGAGDTQYF
TRBV2	TRBJ1-3	CASSSGGSTIYF
TRBV11-3	TRBJ2-4	CASSSGGGVPNIQYF
TRBV5-4	TRBJ1-5	CASSTQGTGNQPQHF
TRBV7-6	TRBJ2-2	CASSLFEGVGTGELFF
TRBV20-1	TRBJ2-5	CSAPPTNQETQYF
TRBV28	TRBJ2-1	CASSRFDGRGIYNEQFF
TRBV6-1	TRBJ2-5	CASRLVRETQYF
TRBV2	TRBJ2-3	CASSEQGNTDTQYF
TRBV7-9	TRBJ2-5	CASSLASLGGETQYF
TRBV2	TRBJ1-1	CASSERPRNTEAFF
TRBV28	TRBJ2-2	CASSVGSVNGELFF
TRBV24-1	TRBJ2-3	CATSGSDRGITDTQYF
TRBV20-1	TRBJ2-1	CSASPFSGEQFF
TRBV15	TRBJ1-5	CATSRDNWGMGGRNQPQHF